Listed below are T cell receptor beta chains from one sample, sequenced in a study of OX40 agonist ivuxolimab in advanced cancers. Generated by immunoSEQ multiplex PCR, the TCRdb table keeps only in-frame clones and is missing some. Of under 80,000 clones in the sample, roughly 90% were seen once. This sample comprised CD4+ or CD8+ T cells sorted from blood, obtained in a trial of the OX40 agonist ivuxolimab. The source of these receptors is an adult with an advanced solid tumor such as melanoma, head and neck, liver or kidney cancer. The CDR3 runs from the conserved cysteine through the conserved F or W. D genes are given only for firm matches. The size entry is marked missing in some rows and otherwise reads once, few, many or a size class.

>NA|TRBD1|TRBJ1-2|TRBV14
TGTGCCAGCAGCCGCTTCTCGGGACAGGGCTATGGCTACACCTTC
CASSRFSGQGYGYTF
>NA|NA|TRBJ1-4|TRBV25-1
TGTGCCAGCAGACAAGCAGGGGTTCGGGAAAAACTGTTTTTT
CASRQAGVREKLFF
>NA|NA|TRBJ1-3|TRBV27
TGTGCCAGCAGTTTGTCCGGGGGGTCTCGGGGAAACACCATATATTTT
CASSLSGGSRGNTIYF
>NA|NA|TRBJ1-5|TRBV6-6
TGTGCCAGCAGTTACGGGCAGTATAGCAATCAGCCCCAGCATTTT
CASSYGQYSNQPQHF
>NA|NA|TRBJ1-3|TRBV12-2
TGTGCAAGTCGCTCAGACAGGGGGTCTGGAAACACCATATATTTT
CASRSDRGSGNTIYF
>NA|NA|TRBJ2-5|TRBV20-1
TGCAGTGCTTTGGGGGGAGAGACCCAGTACTTC
CSALGGETQYF
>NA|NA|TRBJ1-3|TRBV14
TGTGCCAGCAGCCAAGTAGGGACTGGAAACACCATATATTTT
CASSQVGTGNTIYF
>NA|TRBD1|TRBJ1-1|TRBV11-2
TGTGCCAGCAGTCCCCATCCGGGACAGGGAACTGAAGCTTTCTTT
CASSPHPGQGTEAFF
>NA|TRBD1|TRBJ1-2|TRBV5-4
TGTGCCAGCAGCAGTCGCACAGGGGGGATCCCTTATGGCTACACCTTC
CASSSRTGGIPYGYTF
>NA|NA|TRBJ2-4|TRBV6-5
TGTGCCAGCAGTGCTGGTGGGGCCTCGGGAAACATTCAGTACTTC
CASSAGGASGNIQYF
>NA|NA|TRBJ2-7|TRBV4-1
TGCGCCAGCAGCCAATATGGGGGGCTTGGAGGGTACGAGCAGTACTTC
CASSQYGGLGGYEQYF
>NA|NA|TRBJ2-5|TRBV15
TGTGCCACCAGCAGGGGCCGGGACGGAGAGACCCAGTACTTC
CATSRGRDGETQYF
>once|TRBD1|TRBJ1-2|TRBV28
TGTGCCAGCAGTTCACCGACAGGGGGTAACTATGGCTACACCTTC
CASSSPTGGNYGYTF
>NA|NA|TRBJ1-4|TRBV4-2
TGTGCCAGCAGCCAGGGGGGACTGAGCGCTGAAAAACTGTTTTTT
CASSQGGLSAEKLFF
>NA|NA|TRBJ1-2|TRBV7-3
TGTGCCAGCAGCTTAATCGAGTCCTGGGGCTACACCTTC
CASSLIESWGYTF
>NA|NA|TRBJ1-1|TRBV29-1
TGCAGCGTTGAAGTGAAGGGGACGAACACTGAAGCTTTCTTT
CSVEVKGTNTEAFF
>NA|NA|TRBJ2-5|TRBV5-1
TGCGCCAGCAGCCTGGAGGGGGGTGGTGAGACCCAGTACTTC
CASSLEGGGETQYF
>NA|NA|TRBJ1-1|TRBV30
TGTGCCTGGGCCAACACTGAAGCTTTCTTT
CAWANTEAFF
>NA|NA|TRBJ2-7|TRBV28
TGTGCCAGCGGAGACAGGTCCTACGAGCAGTACTTC
CASGDRSYEQYF
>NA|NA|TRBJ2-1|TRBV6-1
TGTGCCAGCAGTGTGGGGTCCGGGCAGTTCTTC
CASSVGSGQFF
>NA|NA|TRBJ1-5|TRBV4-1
TGCGCCAGCAGCCAAGATGGTTCAGGACGTAGCAATCAGCCCCAGCATTTT
CASSQDGSGRSNQPQHF
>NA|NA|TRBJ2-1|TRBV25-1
TGTGCCAGCAGTGAAGCTGCTAGCTTTTACAATGAGCAGTTCTTC
CASSEAASFYNEQFF
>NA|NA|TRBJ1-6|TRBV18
TGTGCCAGCTCACCACCGGCCGAGGGATCCATCCACTTT
CASSPPAEGSIHF
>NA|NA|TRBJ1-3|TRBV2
TGTGCCAGCAGGGGGGACGCAAACTCTGGAAACACCATATATTTT
CASRGDANSGNTIYF
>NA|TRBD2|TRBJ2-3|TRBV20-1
TGCACTGCGGGGGGAGCAGATACGCAGTATTTT
CTAGGADTQYF
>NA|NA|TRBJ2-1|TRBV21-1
TGTGCCAGCAGCAAAGTCGAACACAATGAGCAGTTCTTC
CASSKVEHNEQFF
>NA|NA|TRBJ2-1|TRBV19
TGTGCCAGTATGCAGGGCTTTGCCAATGAGCAGTTCTTC
CASMQGFANEQFF
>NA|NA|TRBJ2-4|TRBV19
TGTGCCACAACAGGGAGGAATGCCAAAAACATTCAGTACTTC
CATTGRNAKNIQYF
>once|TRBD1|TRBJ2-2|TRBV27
TGTGCCAGCAGTATAGGACAGGGGGCGTCTACCGGGGAGCTGTTTTTT
CASSIGQGASTGELFF
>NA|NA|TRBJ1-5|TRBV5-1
TGCGCCAGCAGCCAGGACAGTGGTCAGCCCCAGCATTTT
CASSQDSGQPQHF
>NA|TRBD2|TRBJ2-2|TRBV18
TGTGCCAGCTCAAGCGGGATGAACACCGGGGAGCTGTTTTTT
CASSSGMNTGELFF
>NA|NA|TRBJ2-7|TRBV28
TGTGCCAGCAGGACGGTAGGACAGAGCTACGAGCAGTACTTC
CASRTVGQSYEQYF
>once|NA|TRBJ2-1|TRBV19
TGTGCCTCCGGAGATAAAAAAAAGGGCCGGGATGAGCAGTTCTTC
CASGDKKKGRDEQFF
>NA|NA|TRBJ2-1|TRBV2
TGTGCCAGCAGTTTTCCAATGGGGTACAATGAGCAGTTCTTC
CASSFPMGYNEQFF
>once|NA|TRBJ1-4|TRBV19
TGTGCCACCTCCGCAGGGGTGAATGAAAAACTGTTTTTT
CATSAGVNEKLFF
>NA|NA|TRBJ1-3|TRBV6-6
TGTGCCAGCAGTTACTCCGAAGGTCGAATTGGAAACACCATATATTTT
CASSYSEGRIGNTIYF
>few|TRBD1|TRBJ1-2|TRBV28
TGTGCCAGCAGTTTAGAGGTCCGACAGGGTATGGGTGGCTACACCTTC
CASSLEVRQGMGGYTF
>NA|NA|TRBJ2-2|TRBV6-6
TGTGCCAGCAGGGTCGGCAGGGAGTCCGGGGAGCTGTTTTTT
CASRVGRESGELFF